The rows below give T cell receptor beta chains drawn from one sample of a study of blood T cell repertoires in COVID-19. TCRdb keeps only in-frame clones here, not all; method: immunoSEQ multiplex PCR. The sample includes roughly 200,000 clones, 75% to 80% of them seen just once. The sample consisted of peripheral blood. The receptors come from a woman in her forties or fifties with active or convalescent COVID-19. CDR3s include the opening cysteine and the closing phenylalanine or tryptophan. Each record gives: V gene, J gene, CDR3 protein.

TRBV29-1	TRBJ1-2	CSVDLLGGPGGYTF
TRBV6-5	TRBJ2-7	CASSQREKDEQYF
TRBV6-5	TRBJ1-2	CASRKQGEVGGYTF
TRBV7-2	TRBJ1-1	CASSPSPRTGRAFF
TRBV5-1	TRBJ1-3	CASSLAVQGSGNTIYF
TRBV7-2	TRBJ2-7	CASSLVASGYEQYF
TRBV24-1	TRBJ1-2	CATSGAGTGGGYGYTF
TRBV19	TRBJ2-1	CASSIGGGSFYNEQFF
TRBV6-5	TRBJ2-7	CASSTSPGVRYEQYF
TRBV30	TRBJ2-1	CAWSVTGWASSYNEQFF
TRBV7-2	TRBJ1-5	CASSLAPPESNQPQHF
TRBV5-6	TRBJ1-1	CASSFGQGDTEAFF
TRBV5-1	TRBJ2-7	CASSFRGLESEQYF
TRBV9	TRBJ1-1	CASSVGGQGNTEAFF
TRBV6-5	TRBJ1-2	CASSTLQGAGYGYTF
TRBV19	TRBJ1-2	CASRQRQDFYGYTF
TRBV29-1	TRBJ1-1	CSSQGGTEAFF
TRBV19	TRBJ1-5	CASSIGTGGQPQHF
TRBV5-1	TRBJ1-4	CASSGVTGDEKLFF
TRBV18	TRBJ2-1	CASSREGGLSYNEQFF
TRBV7-2	TRBJ1-2	CASSLGLRQGNGYTF
TRBV5-1	TRBJ1-1	CASSPGQANTEAFF
TRBV7-2	TRBJ2-5	CASSLGFRLPQTQETQYF
TRBV5-1	TRBJ1-1	CASSLGTGGRTEAFF
TRBV28	TRBJ1-2	CASSLSYPRRVRYTF
TRBV2	TRBJ2-3	CASSEREAGRPTDTQYF
TRBV13	TRBJ2-7	CASRLGTTSYEQYF
TRBV4-1	TRBJ1-4	CASSLSGTGNEKLFF
TRBV3-1/TRBV3-2	TRBJ1-5	CASSDRDSFQPQHF
TRBV7-9	TRBJ1-1	CASSLEDRKNTEAFF
TRBV3-1/TRBV3-2	TRBJ2-1	CASSQGPGIQGNSSYNEQFF
TRBV4-2	TRBJ1-1	CASSQDRERTEAFF
TRBV5-1	TRBJ2-2	CASSLKRTGGNTGELFF
TRBV7-9	TRBJ2-7	CASSPPGQGSSYEQYF
TRBV7-2	TRBJ1-3	CASSWGTGNTIYF
TRBV5-1	TRBJ2-3	CARSLWGGDRGREDTQYF
TRBV2	TRBJ2-5	CASSAGGPPSETQYF
TRBV6-5	TRBJ1-1	CATVRAGGATEAFF
TRBV4-3	TRBJ2-7	CASSQGDRRGYEQYF
TRBV5-4	TRBJ1-3	CASSLGFSGSGNTIYF
TRBV3-1/TRBV3-2	TRBJ2-5	CASSQGTSGGEGTQYF
TRBV13	TRBJ2-1	CASSFGTSGHNEQFF
TRBV19	TRBJ1-1	CASSIGQGNTEAFF
TRBV4-2	TRBJ2-2	CASSPRLAGGKTGELFF
TRBV7-2	TRBJ1-4	CASSLAGGANEKLFF
TRBV30	TRBJ1-1	CAWGRGAEAFF
TRBV20-1	TRBJ1-4	CSASLGEKLFF
TRBV7-2	TRBJ1-4	CASSLSSYEKLFF
TRBV10-3	TRBJ1-2	CAISPGLGAYGYTF
TRBV12-2	TRBJ1-4	CASRLEVREKREKLFF